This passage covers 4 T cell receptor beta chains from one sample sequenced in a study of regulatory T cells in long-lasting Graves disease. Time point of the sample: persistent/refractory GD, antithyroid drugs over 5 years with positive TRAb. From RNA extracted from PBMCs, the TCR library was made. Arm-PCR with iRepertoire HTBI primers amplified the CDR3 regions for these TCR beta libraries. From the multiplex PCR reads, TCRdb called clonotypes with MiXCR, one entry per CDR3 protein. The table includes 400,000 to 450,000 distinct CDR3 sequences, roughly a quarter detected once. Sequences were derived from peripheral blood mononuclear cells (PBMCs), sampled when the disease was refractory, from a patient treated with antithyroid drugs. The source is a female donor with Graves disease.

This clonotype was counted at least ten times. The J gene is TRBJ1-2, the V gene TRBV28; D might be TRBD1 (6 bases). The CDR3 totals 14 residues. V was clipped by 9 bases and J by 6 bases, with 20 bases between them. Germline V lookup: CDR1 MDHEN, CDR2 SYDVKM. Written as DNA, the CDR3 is TGTGCCAGGATCCCCCTCGGACAGATCCATGGCTACACCTTC. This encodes CARIPLGQIHGYTF.

CDR3 protein: CASSSRDRFYGYTF. The DNA for the CDR3 is TGTGCCAGCAGCAGCAGGGATAGGTTCTATGGCTACACCTTC. The gene calls are TRBV5-6 and TRBJ1-2; weak D call: TRBD1 (5 bases). V was pared by 4 bases and J by 4 bases, with 14 bases between. Looked up from germline, CDR1 is SGHDT and CDR2 is YYEEEE. The CDR3 is 14 amino acids.

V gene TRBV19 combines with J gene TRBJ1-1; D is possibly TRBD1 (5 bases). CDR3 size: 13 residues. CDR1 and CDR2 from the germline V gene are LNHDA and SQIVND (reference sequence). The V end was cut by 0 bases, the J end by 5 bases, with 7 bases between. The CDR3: CASSIDEGTEAFF. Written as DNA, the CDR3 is TGTGCCAGTAGTATAGATGAGGGGACTGAAGCTTTCTTT.

The DNA for the CDR3 is TGTGCCAGCACCAATTTGGCAGCGGGAGGCTCCTACGAGCAGTACTTC. It translates to CASTNLAAGGSYEQYF. The V gene is TRBV12-3 or TRBV12-4, the J gene TRBJ2-7, with 9 nucleotides matching TRBD2. The J segment lost 0 bases and the V segment lost 7 bases, leaving 10 bases of the junction unmatched. The CDR3 is made up of 16 amino acids.